What follows are 21 T cell receptor beta chains derived from one specimen sequenced in a study of T cell changes during pregnancy in multiple sclerosis. TCRdb keeps only in-frame clones here, not all; method: immunoSEQ multiplex PCR. This sample has around 25,000 clones; roughly 85% occur once, and the top ten carry around 8%. The source was CD8+ T cells from peripheral blood mononuclear cells, collected in the first trimester of pregnancy. The receptor source for this set is a female donor in good health, enrolled as a control in a pregnancy study.

J is TRBJ2-1 and V is TRBV27; D is perhaps TRBD2 (5 bases). The germline V gene encodes CDR1 MNHEY and CDR2 SMNVEV (reference sequence). CDR3 length: 15 amino acids. The V end was cut by 2 bases, the J end by 6 bases, with 14 bases between. CDR3 sequence: CASSLSGSRANEQFF. CDR3 DNA sequence: TGTGCCAGCAGTTTAAGCGGCTCGAGGGCCAATGAGCAGTTCTTC.

The chain is built from TRBV30 and TRBJ2-1; possibly TRBD2 for D (6 bases). The germline V gene has CDR1 GTSNPN and CDR2 SVGIG (reference sequence). V gave up 5 bases and J gave up 0 bases, with 11 bases separating them. The CDR3 runs 14 residues. The chain's CDR3 is CAWGDSSSYNEQFF. The DNA of the CDR3 is TGTGCCTGGGGGGACTCGAGCTCCTACAATGAGCAGTTCTTC. The full variable domain, its missing parts supplied by reference TRBV30 and TRBJ2-1, is SQTIHQWPATLVQPVGSPLSLECTVEGTSNPNLYWYRQAAGRGLQLLFYSVGIGQISSEVPQNLSASRPQDRQFILSSKKLLLSDSGFYLCAWGDSSSYNEQFFGPGTRLTVL.

The chain has TRBV5-1 and TRBJ2-7, with D unresolved. V lost 4 bases and J lost 2, with 10 bases in between. The germline V gene encodes CDR1 SGHRS and CDR2 YFSETQ. The CDR3 is 13 amino acids. CDR3: CASSPTEAYEQYF. The CDR3 coding sequence is TGCGCCAGCAGCCCTACAGAAGCCTACGAGCAGTACTTC.

The J gene is TRBJ1-2, the V gene TRBV15, with 9 bases fitting TRBD1. V lost 6 bases to trimming and J lost 8 bases; unmatched junction nucleotides: 4. The CDR3 length is 12 residues. CDR1 is LNHNV, CDR2 YYDKDF, per germline (reference sequence). CDR3 loop: CATRGTGPGYTF. CDR3 DNA: TGTGCCACCAGGGGGACAGGGCCGGGCTACACCTTC.

This chain connects TRBV13 to TRBJ2-1, with TRBD1 identical over 9 bases. CDR3 length: 14 residues. J lost 2 bases, V lost 10 bases, and 6 bases had no gene match. Germline lookup yields CDR1 PRHDT and CDR2 FYEKMQ (reference sequence). CDR3 sequence (DNA): TGTGCCACCACAGGGGGCGCGCCCTACAATGAGCAGTTCTTC. Its protein product is CATTGGAPYNEQFF.

The V call is TRBV14, the J call TRBJ1-4; the D is unclear. CDR3 size: 14 residues. V was shortened by 0 bases and J by 8 bases, with 10 bases between the two germline ends. CDR1 and CDR2 from the germline V gene are SGHDN and FVKESK. Here the CDR3 reads CASSQDLFPEKLFF. The DNA of the CDR3 is TGTGCCAGCAGCCAAGATTTGTTCCCGGAAAAACTGTTTTTT.

V and J are TRBV6-4 and TRBJ2-1; TRBD2 agrees at 9 bases. CDR3 length equals 15 residues. Germline V gene data show CDR1 as MRHNA and CDR2 as SNTAGT. The junction had 5 bases not matched to a gene; V was cut back by 0 bases and J by 8 bases. Written as DNA, the CDR3 is TGTGCCAGCAGTGACTCTTCTAGCGGGGTGGATGAGCAGTTCTTC. As protein: CASSDSSSGVDEQFF.

CDR3 in DNA: TGTGCCACCAGCGAGGAGGGACCGATCTATGGCTACACCTTC. Amino acid sequence: CATSEEGPIYGYTF. The rearrangement links TRBV15 to TRBJ1-2, with D perhaps TRBD1 (5 bases). V was clipped by 5 bases and J by 4 bases, with 14 bases between them. The CDR3 totals 14 residues. Germline lookup yields CDR1 LNHNV and CDR2 YYDKDF (reference sequence).

Only one count was recorded for this clone. The chain joins TRBV4-2 to TRBJ2-3; perhaps TRBD2 as D (6 bases). V dropped 0 bases and J dropped 2 bases, with 12 bases sitting between them. The length of the CDR3 is 16 residues. CDR1 and CDR2 from the germline V gene are LGHNA and YNFKEQ. CDR3 in amino acids: CASSQDGPGDTDTQYF. The CDR3 DNA follows: TGTGCCAGCAGCCAAGATGGGCCGGGGGACACAGATACGCAGTATTTT.

The chain joins TRBV2 to TRBJ2-2, with 7 nucleotides matching TRBD1. Germline lookup yields CDR1 SNHLY and CDR2 FYNNEI. The CDR3 runs 13 residues. V lost 6 bases, J lost 3 bases, and 1 base stayed unmatched. CDR3 in amino acids: CASSDRDTGELFF. In nucleotides, the CDR3 is TGTGCCAGCAGCGACAGGGACACCGGGGAGCTGTTTTTT. Combining the CDR3 with reference TRBV2 and TRBJ2-2 gives the whole variable domain EPEVTQTPSHQVTQMGQEVILRCVPISNHLYFYWYRQILGQKVEFLVSFYNNEISEKSEIFDDQFSVERPDGSNFTLKIRSTKLEDSAMYFCASSDRDTGELFFGEGSRLTVL.

The chain has TRBV29-1 and TRBJ1-1; TRBD1 matches 8 bases. J lost 3 bases, V lost 6 bases, and 12 bases had no gene match. The CDR3 has 15 amino acids. From germline, CDR1 is SQVTM and CDR2 ANQGSEA. The CDR3 region is CSVGASGGAYTEAFF. CDR3 in DNA: TGCAGCGTGGGGGCTTCAGGGGGCGCCTACACTGAAGCTTTCTTT. Full variable domain (rest looked up from reference TRBV29-1 and TRBJ1-1): SAVISQKPSRDICQRGTSLTIQCQVDSQVTMMFWYRQQPGQSLTLIATANQGSEATYESGFVIDKFPISRPNLTFSTLTVSNMSPEDSSIYLCSVGASGGAYTEAFFGQGTRLTVV.

This clone appeared once. The V gene is TRBV15, the J gene TRBJ2-7; D is perhaps TRBD2 (7 bases). Germline V lookup: CDR1 LNHNV, CDR2 YYDKDF (reference sequence). This CDR3 comprises 14 residues. V dropped 9 bases and J dropped 4 bases, with 19 bases sitting between them. CDR3 nucleotide sequence: TGTGCCACTCGGGAGGCAGGGGACCCTTACGAGCAGTACTTC. It is translated as CATREAGDPYEQYF. Looking up the rest from reference TRBV15 and TRBJ2-7 gives the full variable domain: DAMVIQNPRYQVTQFGKPVTLSCSQTLNHNVMYWYQQKSSQAPKLLFHYYDKDFNNEADTPDNFQSRRPNTSFCFLDIRSPGLGDTAMYLCATREAGDPYEQYFGPGTRLTVT.

This clone occurred once. This rearrangement joins TRBV5-6 to TRBJ1-5; 8 nucleotides align to TRBD1. The germline V gene encodes CDR1 SGHDT and CDR2 YYEEEE. The CDR3 has 15 amino acids. The V and J ends lost 3 bases and 1 base, in that order; junction bases with no gene match: 3. CDR3 residues: CASSSTGASNQPQHF. Written as DNA, the CDR3 is TGTGCCAGCAGCTCGACAGGGGCCAGCAATCAGCCCCAGCATTTT.

The chain combines TRBV27 with TRBJ2-3; 9 nucleotides agree with TRBD2. With V trimmed by 3 bases and J by 1 base, 2 bases remained unmatched. Germline CDR1 MNHEY, CDR2 SMNVEV (reference sequence). This CDR3 comprises 15 residues. CDR3 DNA sequence: TGTGCCAGCAGTTTCAAGCGGGGGGGCACAGATACGCAGTATTTT. Translated, it gives CASSFKRGGTDTQYF.

The chain recombines TRBV5-1 with TRBJ2-7, with 7 bases fitting TRBD1. The V gene end was trimmed by 1 base and the J gene end by 3 bases; junction bases not matched to a gene: 4. Germline V gives CDR1 SGHRS, CDR2 YFSETQ. CDR3 size: 14 residues. This CDR3 is CASSLSGGYYEQYF. CDR3 DNA: TGCGCCAGCAGCTTGTCAGGGGGATACTACGAGCAGTACTTC.

The chain links TRBV5-4 to TRBJ2-1, with 7 bases that match TRBD2. V trimming: 0 bases; J trimming: 7 bases; junction bases outside the gene matches: 7. The CDR3 spans 15 residues. The V gene's germline CDR1 is SGHNT and CDR2 YYREEE (reference sequence). CDR3 loop: CASSLESGGLNEQFF. CDR3 bases: TGTGCCAGCAGCTTGGAATCGGGGGGTCTTAATGAGCAGTTCTTC.

The J gene is TRBJ1-4, the V gene TRBV9, with TRBD1 matching over 7 bases. Germline lookup yields CDR1 SGDLS and CDR2 YYNGEE. Trimming cost V 3 bases and J 6 bases; bases outside gene matches: 8. The CDR3 consists of 15 residues. The CDR3, as DNA: TGTGCCAGCAGCGCCCAGGACAGGATATATGAAAAACTGTTTTTT. It specifies CASSAQDRIYEKLFF.

The chain joins TRBV4-3 to TRBJ2-7, with a possible D match to TRBD1 (6 bases). Trimming took off 0 bases at V and 6 bases at J, with 15 bases between the two ends. Germline lookup yields CDR1 LGHNA and CDR2 YSLEER. There are 15 residues in the CDR3. The CDR3 spells CASSQEWGGGSEQYF. CDR3 nucleotides: TGCGCCAGCAGCCAAGAGTGGGGTGGGGGCTCCGAGCAGTACTTC.

The V gene is TRBV6-1, the J gene TRBJ1-4, with D hard to call. CDR3 length: 15 amino acids. Trimming stripped 6 bases from V and 0 bases from J, with 11 bases between. Germline V lookup: CDR1 MNHNS, CDR2 SASEGT. The CDR3 is CASRAPQTTNEKLFF. For the CDR3, the DNA is TGTGCCAGCAGGGCCCCACAGACAACTAATGAAAAACTGTTTTTT.

This clone was seen just once. The chain joins TRBV5-1 to TRBJ1-1; D may be TRBD1 (6 bases). CDR1 and CDR2 (germline): SGHRS, YFSETQ. This CDR3 contains 15 residues. Trimming took 4 bases from V and 0 from J, leaving 13 bases between them. The chain's CDR3 is CASSQDRRLNTEAFF. CDR3 nucleotide sequence: TGCGCCAGCAGCCAAGACAGGCGTTTGAACACTGAAGCTTTCTTT. The whole variable domain, filled in from reference TRBV5-1 and TRBJ1-1, reads KAGVTQTPRYLIKTRGQQVTLSCSPISGHRSVSWYQQTPGQGLQFLFEYFSETQRNKGNFPGRFSGRQFSNSRSEMNVSTLELGDSALYLCASSQDRRLNTEAFFGQGTRLTVV.

V is TRBV9 and J is TRBJ2-2; 11 bases are a match to TRBD2. Trimming removed 0 bases from V and 2 bases from J; junction bases left unmatched: 6. There are 18 residues in the CDR3. CDR1 SGDLS and CDR2 YYNGEE come from the germline V gene. The CDR3 coding sequence is TGTGCCAGCAGCGTAGATACTAGCGGGGGAGTCAACACCGGGGAGCTGTTTTTT. Protein: CASSVDTSGGVNTGELFF.